This T cell receptor (beta chain) was obtained from a study of T cell responses to AZD1222 COVID-19 vaccine. Study-level results: Females made up more of the donors, who were largely white British, and clonal diversity may have come out too low. Unmutated variant regions reportedly attract nearly half of all spike-specific TCRs. Researchers report vaccine-associated CD4 TCRs spanning spike, with dominance at 160-218 and 743-854.

To note about this clone: The antigen is undetermined.

Here immunoSEQ multiplex PCR was the method, and the copy in TCRdb shows in-frame clones only, minus some. This sample has about 110,000 clones, with approximately 90% found just once. Germline lookup yields CDR1 MNHEY and CDR2 SVGAGI. The CDR3 is 14 amino acids. Deletions cut 6 bases from V and 0 bases from J, with 11 bases between. Sample: peripheral blood, taken on day 0 of AZD1222 vaccination. The chain carries TRBV6-5 and TRBJ1-1; D is uncertain. The sequence was collected from an adult in good health. This CDR3 is CASSLQAMNTEAFF. CDR3 bases: TGTGCCAGCAGCCTCCAGGCTATGAACACTGAAGCTTTCTTT.